This TCR beta chain was sequenced during a study of blood T cells in healthy people across ages. This clonotype was seen ten or more times. The CDR3 consists of 14 residues. Trimming stripped 3 bases from V and 5 bases from J, with 8 bases between. PCR was performed a second time for about 7 to 11 cycles using a sample-barcoded 5' primer and a J-beta primer mix. TCRdb re-called the 5' RACE reads through MiXCR, storing one row per CDR3 protein. The sample shows over a million distinct CDR3 sequences, around 43% of them seen only once. This TCR derives from a woman aged 55-70 years in good health. The sample taken for sequencing was blood. The rearrangement links TRBV12-3 or TRBV12-4 to TRBJ1-6; D may be TRBD1 (6 bases). The CDR3 DNA follows: TGTGCCAGCAGTTTGGACAGCAATAATTCACCCCTCCACTTT. Its translation is CASSLDSNNSPLHF.